The rows below give T cell receptor beta chains drawn from one sample of a study of shared clonotypes between healthy human individuals. Here immunoSEQ multiplex PCR was the method, and the copy in TCRdb shows in-frame clones only, minus some. This sample has roughly 2.5 million clones, with more than 80% found just once. Sequencing was performed on naive CD4+ T cells sorted from blood. These TCRs come from a man aged 18-30 years in good health. Each CDR3 is given with its conserved first and last residue. A D gene is named only where the DNA matches it firmly. Some rows have no size entry. The others give once, few or many, or a class for an expanded clone.

d_call clone_size j_call v_call cdr3_aa cdr3_nt
NA NA TRBJ1-1 TRBV10-3 CAISEAGGAETEAFF TGTGCCATCAGTGAGGCCGGGGGGGCTGAGACTGAAGCTTTCTTT
NA NA TRBJ2-7 TRBV7-2 CASSLGPLYEQYF TGTGCCAGCAGCTTAGGGCCGCTATACGAGCAGTACTTC
NA NA TRBJ1-6 TRBV10-3 CAISEGLLRTAYNSPLHF TGTGCCATCAGTGAGGGCTTACTGAGGACAGCCTATAATTCACCCCTCCACTTT
NA once TRBJ1-4 TRBV4-3 CASSQVGRDEEKLFF TGCGCCAGCTCCCAAGTAGGCAGGGATGAAGAAAAACTGTTTTTT
NA NA TRBJ2-6 TRBV12-5 CASGLEGKDPSNSGANVLTF TGTGCTAGTGGTTTGGAGGGGAAAGACCCCTCCAACTCTGGGGCCAACGTCCTGACTTTC
NA NA TRBJ2-7 TRBV20-1 CSAEQGSEQYF TGCAGTGCCGAACAAGGGAGCGAGCAGTACTTC
NA NA TRBJ1-1 TRBV7-6 CASSLGRGGTEAFF TGTGCCAGCAGCTTAGGGCGGGGGGGTACTGAAGCTTTCTTT
TRBD1 NA TRBJ1-1 TRBV6-5 CASSYPRTGGNTEAFF TGTGCCAGCAGTTACCCAAGGACAGGGGGGAACACTGAAGCTTTCTTT
NA NA TRBJ2-3 TRBV10-3 CAISEVRGSSTDTQYF TGTGCCATCAGTGAGGTCCGCGGGTCTAGCACAGATACGCAGTATTTT
NA NA TRBJ1-5 TRBV5-1 CASSLDGSGQPQHF TGCGCCAGCAGCCTGGACGGGTCGGGTCAGCCCCAGCATTTT
TRBD1 NA TRBJ2-3 TRBV11-3 CASSLPQGTGADTQYF TGTGCCAGCAGCTTACCCCAGGGGACAGGGGCAGATACGCAGTATTTT
NA NA TRBJ1-6 TRBV28 CASNYGRKGNSPLHF TGTGCCAGCAACTATGGGCGGAAGGGGAATTCACCCCTCCACTTT
NA NA TRBJ1-6 TRBV28 CASSSGHATDSPLHF TGTGCCAGCAGTTCCGGACACGCGACAGATTCACCCCTCCACTTT
NA NA TRBJ1-4 TRBV6-1 CASKFGATNEKLFF TGTGCCAGCAAGTTCGGGGCAACTAATGAAAAACTGTTTTTT
TRBD1 few TRBJ1-2 TRBV18 CASSPGVTGYGYTF TGTGCCAGCTCACCAGGGGTGACAGGGTACGGCTACACCTTC
NA NA TRBJ2-3 TRBV5-1 CASSFGSSTDTQYF TGCGCCAGCAGCTTCGGGAGCAGCACAGATACGCAGTATTTT
TRBD1 NA TRBJ2-1 TRBV4-1 CASSQDAAGGMNEQFF TGCGCCAGCAGCCAAGATGCGGCAGGGGGCATGAATGAGCAGTTCTTC
TRBD1 NA TRBJ1-3 TRBV11-2 CASSPTGAPGNTIYF TGTGCCAGCAGCCCGACAGGGGCGCCTGGAAACACCATATATTTT
NA NA TRBJ1-6 TRBV7-2 CASSLETRNSPLHF TGTGCCAGCAGCTTAGAAACGAGGAATTCACCCCTCCACTTT
NA NA TRBJ2-7 TRBV6-5 CASSYSTADPYEQYF TGTGCCAGCAGTTACTCGACGGCGGACCCCTACGAGCAGTACTTC
TRBD2 NA TRBJ2-3 TRBV11-2 CASSLELAGSTDTQYF TGTGCCAGCAGCTTAGAACTAGCGGGGAGCACAGATACGCAGTATTTT
NA NA TRBJ1-2 TRBV2 CASSETSGSGGYTF TGTGCCAGCAGTGAAACCTCGGGCAGCGGAGGCTACACCTTC